The rows below give T cell receptor beta chains drawn from one sample of a study of T cell changes during pregnancy in multiple sclerosis. Profiled with immunoSEQ multiplex PCR; TCRdb holds only in-frame clones, not every one. Seen here are tens of thousands of clones, approximately 92% observed once, and the top ten hold around 5.5%. Specimen: CD8+ T cells from peripheral blood mononuclear cells, collected in the third trimester of pregnancy. The receptors were sampled from a female donor with multiple sclerosis, enrolled in a pregnancy study. Both conserved end residues are part of each CDR3.

V	J	CDR3
TRBV6-1	TRBJ1-5	CASSGSTEGRQPQHF
TRBV5-5	TRBJ2-1	CASSGTPTKTSGSYNEQFF
TRBV15	TRBJ2-3	CATSRDPGEAADTQYF
TRBV10-3	TRBJ2-1	CAISKKREWSEQFF
TRBV2	TRBJ2-1	CASSERAGVNEQFF
TRBV27	TRBJ2-1	CASGLAGGSYNEQFF
TRBV6-6	TRBJ2-7	CASSYLQSYEQYF
TRBV11-1	TRBJ1-1	CASSLGRGREAFF
TRBV7-3	TRBJ2-2	CASSLLAGGGGTGELFF
TRBV13	TRBJ2-1	CASSARTSGRVYLGNEQFF
TRBV15	TRBJ1-2	CATSAAQGLYGYTF
TRBV15	TRBJ1-2	CATSSPWGPNYGYTF
TRBV27	TRBJ2-3	CASSLSGLAGADTQYF
TRBV27	TRBJ1-2	CASSAGTGGVYYGYTF
TRBV5-4	TRBJ1-4	CASSFRGSEKLFF
TRBV2	TRBJ2-3	CASSSPRLRGTDTQYF
TRBV2	TRBJ2-3	CASRQAGDSDTQYF
TRBV6-4	TRBJ2-7	CASSLLSGDTGEQYF
TRBV27	TRBJ2-7	CASKPPNPRPYEQYF
TRBV4-3	TRBJ1-5	CASSQDIQVSYSNQPQHF
TRBV11-3	TRBJ2-7	CASSLIFRSYEQYF
TRBV28	TRBJ2-5	CASSSYQTGGGVIKTQYF
TRBV4-1	TRBJ1-2	CASSPGQANYGYTF
TRBV10-2	NA	CASLGGRTYEQYF
TRBV11-2	TRBJ2-7	CASSSAKGGSSYEQYF
TRBV7-9	TRBJ2-1	CASSLLSADSYNEQFF
TRBV19	TRBJ2-1	CASSIPWWLVLLYNEQFF
TRBV13	TRBJ2-3	CASSPGLAKADTQYF
TRBV7-9	TRBJ1-2	CASSSSLTRLYDYGYTF
TRBV6-4	TRBJ2-2	CASSADGRDTGELFF
TRBV18	TRBJ1-1	CASSPPENLNTEAFF
TRBV4-1	TRBJ1-3	CASSQDSNSGNTIYF
TRBV7-3	TRBJ2-1	CASSLFGSNEQFF
TRBV6-6	TRBJ1-1	CASSWGRENTEAFF
TRBV6-5	TRBJ2-7	CASTQTVDPYEQYF
TRBV4-2	TRBJ2-1	CASSQEGLAGGVNEQFF